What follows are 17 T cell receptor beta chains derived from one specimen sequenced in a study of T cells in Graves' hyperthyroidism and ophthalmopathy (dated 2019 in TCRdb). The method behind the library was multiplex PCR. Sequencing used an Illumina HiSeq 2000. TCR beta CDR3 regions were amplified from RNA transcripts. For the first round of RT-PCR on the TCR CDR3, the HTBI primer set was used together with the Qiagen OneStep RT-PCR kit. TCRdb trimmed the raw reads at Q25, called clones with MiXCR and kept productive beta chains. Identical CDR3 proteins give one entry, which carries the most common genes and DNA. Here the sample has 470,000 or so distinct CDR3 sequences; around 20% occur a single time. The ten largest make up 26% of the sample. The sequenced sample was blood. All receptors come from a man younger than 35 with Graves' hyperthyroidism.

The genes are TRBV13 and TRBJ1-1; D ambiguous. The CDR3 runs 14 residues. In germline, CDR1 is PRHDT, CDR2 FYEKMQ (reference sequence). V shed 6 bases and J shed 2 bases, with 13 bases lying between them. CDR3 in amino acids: CASRPDKVNTEAFF. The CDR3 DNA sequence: TGTGCCAGCAGACCAGACAAGGTTAACACTGAAGCTTTCTTT.

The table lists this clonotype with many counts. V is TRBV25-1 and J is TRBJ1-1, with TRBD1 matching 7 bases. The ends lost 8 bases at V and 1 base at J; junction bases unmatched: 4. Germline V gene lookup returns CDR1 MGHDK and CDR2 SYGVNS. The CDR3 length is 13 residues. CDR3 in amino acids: CASDREKNTEAFF. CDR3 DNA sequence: TGTGCCAGCGACAGGGAGAAGAACACTGAAGCTTTCTTT.

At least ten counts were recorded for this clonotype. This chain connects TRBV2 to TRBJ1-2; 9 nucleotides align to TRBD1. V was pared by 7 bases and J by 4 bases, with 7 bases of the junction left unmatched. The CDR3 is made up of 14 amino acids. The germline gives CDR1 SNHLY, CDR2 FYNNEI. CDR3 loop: CASTPGQGGYGYTF. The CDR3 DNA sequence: TGTGCCAGCACCCCGGGACAGGGTGGCTATGGCTACACCTTC.

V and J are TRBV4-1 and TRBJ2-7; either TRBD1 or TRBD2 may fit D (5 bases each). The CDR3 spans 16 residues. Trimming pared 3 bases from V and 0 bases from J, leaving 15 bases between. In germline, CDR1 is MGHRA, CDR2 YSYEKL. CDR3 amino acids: CASSHLGESYSYEQYF. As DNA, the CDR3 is TGCGCCAGCAGCCACCTAGGGGAGTCCTACTCCTACGAGCAGTACTTC.

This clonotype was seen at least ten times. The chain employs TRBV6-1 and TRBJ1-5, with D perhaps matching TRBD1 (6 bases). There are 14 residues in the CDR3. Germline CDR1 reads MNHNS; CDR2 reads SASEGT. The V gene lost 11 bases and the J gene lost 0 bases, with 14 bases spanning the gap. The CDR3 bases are TGTGCCGTCGCCCGGACAGCTAGCAATCAGCCCCAGCATTTT. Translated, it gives CAVARTASNQPQHF.

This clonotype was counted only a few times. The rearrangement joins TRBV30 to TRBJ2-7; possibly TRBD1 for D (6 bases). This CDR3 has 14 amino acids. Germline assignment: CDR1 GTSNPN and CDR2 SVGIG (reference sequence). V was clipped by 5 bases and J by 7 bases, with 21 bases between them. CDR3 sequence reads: CAWGRQAVLGEQYF. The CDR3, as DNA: TGTGCCTGGGGCCGACAGGCCGTCCTGGGGGAGCAGTACTTC.

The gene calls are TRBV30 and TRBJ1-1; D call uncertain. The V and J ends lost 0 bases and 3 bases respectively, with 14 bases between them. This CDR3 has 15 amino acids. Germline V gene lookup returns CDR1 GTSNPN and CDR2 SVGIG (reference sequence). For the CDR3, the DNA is TGTGCCTGGAGTGTACCAAGGAGTGGGCACACTGAAGCTTTCTTT. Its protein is CAWSVPRSGHTEAFF.

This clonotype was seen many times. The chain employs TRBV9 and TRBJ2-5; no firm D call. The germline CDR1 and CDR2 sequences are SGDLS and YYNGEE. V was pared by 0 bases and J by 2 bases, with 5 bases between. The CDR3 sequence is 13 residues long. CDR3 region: CASSVEEQETQYF. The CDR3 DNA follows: TGTGCCAGCAGCGTAGAGGAACAAGAGACCCAGTACTTC.

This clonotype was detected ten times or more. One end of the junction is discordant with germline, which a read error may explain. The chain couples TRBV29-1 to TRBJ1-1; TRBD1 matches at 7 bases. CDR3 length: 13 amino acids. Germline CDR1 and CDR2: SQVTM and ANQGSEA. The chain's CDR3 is CSVLTGRNTEAFF. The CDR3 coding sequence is TGCAGCGTCCTGACAGGGAGGAACACTGAAGCTTTCTTC.

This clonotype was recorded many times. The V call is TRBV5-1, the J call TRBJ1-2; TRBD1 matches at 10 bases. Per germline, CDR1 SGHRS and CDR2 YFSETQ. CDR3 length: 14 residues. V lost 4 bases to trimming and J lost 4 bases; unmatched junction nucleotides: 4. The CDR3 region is CASSAGQGSYGYTF. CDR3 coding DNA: TGCGCCAGCAGCGCGGGACAGGGGAGCTATGGCTACACCTTC.

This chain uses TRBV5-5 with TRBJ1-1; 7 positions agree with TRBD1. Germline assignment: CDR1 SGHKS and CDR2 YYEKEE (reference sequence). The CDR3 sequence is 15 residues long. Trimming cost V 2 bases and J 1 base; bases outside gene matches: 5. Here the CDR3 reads CASSFLQGGNTEAFF. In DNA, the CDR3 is TGTGCCAGCAGCTTTTTGCAGGGGGGGAACACTGAAGCTTTCTTT. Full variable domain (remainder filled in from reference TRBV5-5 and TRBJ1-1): DAGVTQSPTHLIKTRGQQVTLRCSPISGHKSVSWYQQVLGQGPQFIFQYYEKEERGRGNFPDRFSARQFPNYSSELNVNALLLGDSALYLCASSFLQGGNTEAFFGQGTRLTVV.

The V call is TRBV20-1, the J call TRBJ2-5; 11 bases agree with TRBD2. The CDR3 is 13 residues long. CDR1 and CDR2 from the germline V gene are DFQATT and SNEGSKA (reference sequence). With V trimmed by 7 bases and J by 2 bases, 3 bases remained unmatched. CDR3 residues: CSGASGGQETQYF. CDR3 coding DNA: TGCAGTGGAGCTAGCGGGGGGCAAGAGACCCAGTACTTC.

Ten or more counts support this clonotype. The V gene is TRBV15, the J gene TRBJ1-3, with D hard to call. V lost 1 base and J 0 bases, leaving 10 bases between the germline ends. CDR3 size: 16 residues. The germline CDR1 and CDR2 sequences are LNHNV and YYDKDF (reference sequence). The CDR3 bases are TGTGCCACCAGCAGAGCGCCGGCAGCCTCTGGAAACACCATATATTTT. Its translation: CATSRAPAASGNTIYF.

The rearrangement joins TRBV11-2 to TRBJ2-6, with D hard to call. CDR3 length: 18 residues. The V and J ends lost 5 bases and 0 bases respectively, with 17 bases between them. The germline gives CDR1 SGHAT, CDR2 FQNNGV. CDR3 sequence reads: CASSPKGRMSSGANVLTF. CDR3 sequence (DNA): TGTGCCAGCAGCCCCAAAGGACGGATGAGCTCTGGGGCCAACGTCCTGACTTTC.

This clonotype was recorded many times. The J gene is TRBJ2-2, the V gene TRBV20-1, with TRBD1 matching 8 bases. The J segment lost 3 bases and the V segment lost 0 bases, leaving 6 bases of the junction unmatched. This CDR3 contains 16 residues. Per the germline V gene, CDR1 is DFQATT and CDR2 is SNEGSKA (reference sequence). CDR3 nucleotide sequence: TGCAGTGCTAGAGATCCTGGACAGGGAGACACCGGGGAGCTGTTTTTT. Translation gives CSARDPGQGDTGELFF.

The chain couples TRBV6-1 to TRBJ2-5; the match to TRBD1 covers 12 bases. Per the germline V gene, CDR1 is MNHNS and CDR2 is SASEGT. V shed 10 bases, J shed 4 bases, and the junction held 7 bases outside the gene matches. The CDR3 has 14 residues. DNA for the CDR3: TGTGCCACCCCGGGACAGGGGGCAGGAGAGACCCAGTACTTC. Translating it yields CATPGQGAGETQYF.

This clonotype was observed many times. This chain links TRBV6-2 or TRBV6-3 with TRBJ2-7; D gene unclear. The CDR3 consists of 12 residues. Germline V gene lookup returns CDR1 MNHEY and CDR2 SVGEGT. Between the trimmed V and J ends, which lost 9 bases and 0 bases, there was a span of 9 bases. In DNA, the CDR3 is TGTGCCAGTAAAGAGAGCTCCTACGAGCAGTACTTC. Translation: CASKESSYEQYF.